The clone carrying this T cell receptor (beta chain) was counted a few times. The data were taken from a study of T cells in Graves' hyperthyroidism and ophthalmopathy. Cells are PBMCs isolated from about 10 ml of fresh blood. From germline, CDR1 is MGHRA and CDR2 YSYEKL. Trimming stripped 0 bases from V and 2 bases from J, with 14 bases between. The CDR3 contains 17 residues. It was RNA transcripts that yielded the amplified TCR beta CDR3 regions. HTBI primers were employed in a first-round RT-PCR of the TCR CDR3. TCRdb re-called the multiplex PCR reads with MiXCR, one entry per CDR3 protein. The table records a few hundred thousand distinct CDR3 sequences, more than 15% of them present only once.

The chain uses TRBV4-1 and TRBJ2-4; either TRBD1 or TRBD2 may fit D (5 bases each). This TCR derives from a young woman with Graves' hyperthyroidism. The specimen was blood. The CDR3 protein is CASSQEPWDRTKNIQYF. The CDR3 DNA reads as TGCGCCAGCAGCCAAGAACCGTGGGACCGTACCAAAAACATTCAGTACTTC.